Shown below are 21 T cell receptor beta chains from a single sample sequenced in a study of CD8 T cells in ankylosing spondylitis. The antigens for these receptors are not known. From the 5' RACE reads, TCRdb called clonotypes with MiXCR, one entry per CDR3 protein. This sample has over 200,000 distinct CDR3 sequences, with 18% found just once. Study-wide results and caveats: Typical of ankylosing spondylitis blood, it appeared, was a TCR beta motif of 7 or 8 highly homologous variants.

Sequences were obtained from blood, either unsorted or a sorted T cell fraction (not recorded which). Receptor source: a male donor with ankylosing spondylitis.

This clonotype was recorded a few times. V usage is TRBV6-4 and J usage is TRBJ2-2; 9 bases are shared with TRBD1. There are 22 residues in the CDR3. Germline CDR1 MRHNA, CDR2 SNTAGT. The J segment lost 0 bases and the V segment lost 5 bases, leaving 22 bases of the junction unmatched. The CDR3 loop reads CASSPTSSAGTGPIANTGELFF. DNA for the CDR3: TGTGCCAGCAGTCCGACCTCGAGCGCCGGGACAGGGCCCATCGCGAACACCGGGGAGCTGTTTTTT.

This clonotype was counted only a few times. This chain connects TRBV5-1 to TRBJ2-2, with a tentative D call TRBD2 (6 bases). CDR3 length: 18 amino acids. Trimming removed 5 bases at V and 3 bases at J, with 23 bases between. The germline V gene has CDR1 SGHRS and CDR2 YFSETQ. DNA of the CDR3: TGCGCCAGCAGTGGCCCACGCCCTGCGGGGATCGACACCGGGGAGCTGTTTTTT. Encoded protein: CASSGPRPAGIDTGELFF.

This clonotype came up a few times. The V call is TRBV7-9, the J call TRBJ2-7, with a possible D match to TRBD1 (6 bases). V was shortened by 5 bases and J by 5 bases, with 25 bases between the two germline ends. CDR1 SEHNR and CDR2 FQNEAQ come from the germline V gene (reference sequence). The CDR3 spans 17 residues. CDR3 amino acids: CASSITMPEDSQHEQYF. The CDR3 nucleotides are TGTGCCAGCAGCATCACTATGCCCGAGGACAGCCAGCACGAGCAGTACTTC.

In its sample, this clonotype was seen a few times. The chain has TRBV6-1 and TRBJ1-6; TRBD1 matches at 9 bases. This CDR3 is built from 14 residues. Germline V gene lookup returns CDR1 MNHNS and CDR2 SASEGT. Trimming at V came to 6 bases and at J to 7 bases, leaving 4 bases not matched to a gene. The CDR3 loop is CASSPTGGNSPLHF. In DNA form, the CDR3 reads TGTGCCAGCAGCCCCACAGGGGGCAATTCACCCCTCCACTTT.

This clonotype was seen more than once but under ten times. The chain uses TRBV6-5 and TRBJ2-7, with D perhaps TRBD2 (6 bases). The length of the CDR3 is 18 residues. The V gene's germline CDR1 is MNHEY and CDR2 SVGAGI. Deletions cut 2 bases from V and 1 base from J, with 21 bases between. The CDR3 nucleotides read TGTGCCAGCAGTTACGTGGAAAGTACTAGCATAACATCCTACGAGCAGTACTTC. Protein sequence: CASSYVESTSITSYEQYF.

This chain joins TRBV11-3 and TRBJ2-7; D is perhaps TRBD1 (6 bases). Trimming cost V 3 bases and J 2 bases, with 14 bases left between them. CDR3 length equals 15 residues. CDR1 and CDR2 from the germline V gene are SGHNT and YENEEA. CDR3 DNA sequence: TGTGCCAGCAGCTTCACCCAGGGGTTGACCTACGAGCAGTACTTC. Protein product: CASSFTQGLTYEQYF.

This clonotype has only a few counts. The chain carries TRBV19 and TRBJ1-1, with D perhaps matching TRBD1 (6 bases). The CDR3 covers 14 residues. The germline gives CDR1 LNHDA, CDR2 SQIVND (reference sequence). The V end was cut by 5 bases, the J end by 4 bases, with 14 bases between. CDR3 sequence reads: CASSVRQEFTEAFF. The CDR3 nucleotides read TGTGCCAGTAGTGTACGACAGGAGTTCACTGAAGCTTTCTTT.

Comments on this clonotype: A read error may account for a junction end that differs from germline. The chain employs TRBV4-2 and TRBJ2-1; 8 bases agree with TRBD2. Germline values: CDR1 LGHNA, CDR2 YNFKEQ. The CDR3 length is 14 residues. The CDR3 coding sequence is TGTGCCAGCAGCCAGGGACTAGAAATTCCAGTCCTCCCATTC. This sequence encodes CASSQGLEIPVLPF.

The sample holds a few counts of this clonotype. V usage is TRBV27 and J usage is TRBJ2-3, with D perhaps matching TRBD1 (6 bases). V lost 4 bases and J lost 1, with 18 bases in between. This CDR3 region has 17 residues. Germline V lookup: CDR1 MNHEY, CDR2 SMNVEV (reference sequence). CDR3 region: CASSYSDRSFGTDTQYF. Here the CDR3 DNA reads TGTGCCAGCAGTTACTCCGACAGGTCCTTCGGCACAGATACGCAGTATTTT.

This clonotype was seen a handful of times. The rearrangement uses TRBV4-2 and TRBJ2-7; D is uncertain. V was cut by 4 bases and J by 1 base, with 8 bases left in between. The CDR3 totals 13 residues. Germline values: CDR1 LGHNA, CDR2 YNFKEQ. The CDR3 reads CASSPAGSYEQYF. CDR3 nucleotides: TGTGCCAGCAGCCCCGCAGGATCCTACGAGCAGTACTTC.

This clonotype appeared a few times. The CDR3 here is CASSDPQRSYEQYF. CDR3 coding DNA: TGTGCCAGCAGTGATCCCCAGCGATCCTACGAGCAGTACTTC. The chain couples TRBV6-1 to TRBJ2-7; no firm D call. V lost 3 bases, J lost 1 base, and 10 bases lay in between. The CDR3 is 14 residues long. Germline V gene lookup returns CDR1 MNHNS and CDR2 SASEGT.

This clonotype showed up just a few times. This chain uses TRBV20-1 with TRBJ2-1; TRBD2 matches 12 bases. Germline V CDR1 and CDR2: DFQATT, SNEGSKA (reference sequence). This CDR3 region has 13 residues. The CDR3 is CTSRWLAGGEQFF. CDR3 coding DNA: TGCACGTCCCGGTGGCTAGCGGGGGGGGAGCAGTTCTTC.

This clonotype was observed once. This chain uses TRBV19 with TRBJ2-1; 10 bases map to TRBD2. V lost 6 bases, J lost 9 bases, and 8 bases stayed unmatched. In germline, CDR1 is LNHDA, CDR2 SQIVND (reference sequence). CDR3 size: 14 residues. This chain's CDR3 is CASRPLAGAGEQFF. CDR3 bases: TGTGCCAGTAGGCCCCTAGCGGGAGCGGGTGAGCAGTTCTTC. Complete variable domain (other parts from reference TRBV19 and TRBJ2-1): DGGITQSPKYLFRKEGQNVTLSCEQNLNHDAMYWYRQDPGQGLRLIYYSQIVNDFQKGDIAEGYSVSREKKESFPLTVTSAQKNPTAFYLCASRPLAGAGEQFFGPGTRLTVL.

The chain couples TRBV3-1 to TRBJ2-1; tentative D call: TRBD2 (6 bases). With 10 bases removed from V and 9 bases from J, the gap between germline ends came to 19 bases. The CDR3 covers 13 residues. The germline V gene encodes CDR1 LGHDT and CDR2 YNNKEL (reference sequence). CDR3 region: CATAGPFDAEQFF. CDR3 bases: TGTGCCACCGCGGGACCCTTCGACGCTGAGCAGTTCTTC.

The rearrangement joins TRBV6-5 to TRBJ2-2, with 10 bases identical to TRBD2. Germline assignment: CDR1 MNHEY and CDR2 SVGAGI. V was clipped by 1 base and J by 4 bases; unmatched bases: 6. The CDR3 consists of 17 residues. CDR3 coding DNA: TGTGCCAGCAGTTACTTCGCAGCGGGAGGGCCCACCGGGGAGCTGTTTTTT. Encoded protein: CASSYFAAGGPTGELFF.

This clonotype was picked up many times. The rearrangement links TRBV29-1 to TRBJ2-1, with D possibly called TRBD1 or TRBD2 (5 bases each). V lost 8 bases and J lost 3, with 11 bases in between. Germline V gives CDR1 SQVTM, CDR2 ANQGSEA. The CDR3 loop spans 12 amino acids. Written as DNA, the CDR3 is TGCAGCTTCCGGGACGACTACAATGAGCAGTTCTTC. It is translated as CSFRDDYNEQFF.

In its sample, this clonotype was seen many times. CDR3 DNA sequence: TGTGCCAGCAGCTCTTTGACACAGGGAAGGGTAACTAATGAAAAACTGTTTTTT. Its protein product is CASSSLTQGRVTNEKLFF. This chain connects TRBV28 to TRBJ1-4; D perhaps matches TRBD1 (6 bases). Trimming removed 6 bases from V and 1 base from J, with 21 bases in between. The germline gives CDR1 MDHEN, CDR2 SYDVKM. This CDR3 region has 18 residues.

This clonotype was seen at least ten times. The rearrangement uses TRBV4-1 and TRBJ2-7; a weak D match, TRBD1 (6 bases). Per the germline V gene, CDR1 is MGHRA and CDR2 is YSYEKL. This CDR3 spans 15 amino acids. V was pared by 1 base and J by 2 bases, with 12 bases between. This chain's CDR3 is CASSQALQGTYEQYF. In nucleotides, the CDR3 is TGCGCCAGCAGCCAAGCCCTACAGGGAACCTACGAGCAGTACTTC.

This clonotype was counted many times. This rearrangement joins TRBV12-3 or TRBV12-4 to TRBJ2-7; 11 bases are shared with TRBD2. The CDR3 runs 16 residues. J was trimmed by 5 bases and V by 8 bases; bases with no gene match: 14. The CDR3 here is CASSPTTSGRRDEQYF. DNA of the CDR3: TGTGCCAGCTCCCCCACCACTAGCGGGAGACGGGACGAGCAGTACTTC.

This clonotype was found a few times. The gene calls are TRBV7-8 and TRBJ2-3; 14 bases match TRBD2. The CDR3 is 18 amino acids. Germline lookup yields CDR1 SGHVS and CDR2 FQNEAQ. Germline trimming cut 5 bases from V and 4 bases from J; bases unmatched to any gene: 11. CDR3 coding DNA: TGTGCCAGCAGCCCCCACCCGGGACTAGCGGGAGATTCAGATACGCAGTATTTT. Its translation: CASSPHPGLAGDSDTQYF.

This chain connects TRBV30 to TRBJ2-3; D uncertain. V lost 0 bases and J 2 bases, leaving 6 bases between the germline ends. This CDR3 spans 13 amino acids. The V gene's germline CDR1 is GTSNPN and CDR2 SVGIG (reference sequence). The CDR3 bases are TGTGCCTGGAGTGTAGCCCACACAGATACGCAGTATTTT. This gives the protein CAWSVAHTDTQYF.